Given below is one T cell receptor beta chain in context. These data are taken from a study of control samples from healthy donors and cancer patients. This CDR3 spans 16 amino acids. Germline V gene lookup returns CDR1 SGHAT and CDR2 FQNNGV. V was pared by 5 bases and J by 6 bases, with 10 bases of the junction left unmatched. Sequencing used immunoSEQ multiplex PCR; TCRdb keeps in-frame clones, though not all of them. The sample consists of 80,000 or so clones, 94% of them appearing once. Sequenced material: blood. This sequence was found in a woman in her thirties or forties in good health. The chain has TRBV11-2 and TRBJ2-7; 13 bases fit TRBD2. Here the CDR3 DNA reads TGTGCCAGCAGCGCCCACGGGACTAGCGGGGACCGCGAGCAGTACTTC. Translated, it gives CASSAHGTSGDREQYF.